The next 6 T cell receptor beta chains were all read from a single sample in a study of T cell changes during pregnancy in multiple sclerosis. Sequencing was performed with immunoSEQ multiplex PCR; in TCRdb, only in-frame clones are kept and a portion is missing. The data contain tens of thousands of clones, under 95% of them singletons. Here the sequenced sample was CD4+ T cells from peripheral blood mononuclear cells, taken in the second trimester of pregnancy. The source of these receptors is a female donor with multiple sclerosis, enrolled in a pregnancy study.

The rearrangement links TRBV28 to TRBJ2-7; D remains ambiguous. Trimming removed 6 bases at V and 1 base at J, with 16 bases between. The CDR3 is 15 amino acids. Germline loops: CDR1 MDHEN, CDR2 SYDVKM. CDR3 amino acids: CASSLSGGASYEQYF. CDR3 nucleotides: TGTGCCAGCAGCCTCAGTGGCGGCGCATCCTACGAGCAGTACTTC.

The CDR3 loop reads CASSAAAPSPEQYF. CDR3 sequence (DNA): TGTGCCAGCAGCGCCGCGGCCCCGTCCCCCGAGCAGTACTTC. This chain uses TRBV9 with TRBJ2-7; D remains ambiguous. V lost 3 bases and J 6 bases, leaving 16 bases between the germline ends. The CDR3 sequence is 14 residues long. Germline V gene sequence: CDR1 SGDLS, CDR2 YYNGEE.

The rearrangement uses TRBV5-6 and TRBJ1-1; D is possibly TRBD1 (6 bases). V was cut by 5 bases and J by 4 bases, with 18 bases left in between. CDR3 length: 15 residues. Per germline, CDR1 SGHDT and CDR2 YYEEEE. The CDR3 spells CASRPSPGEGTEAFF. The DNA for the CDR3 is TGTGCCAGCAGGCCTTCCCCAGGGGAGGGCACTGAAGCTTTCTTT. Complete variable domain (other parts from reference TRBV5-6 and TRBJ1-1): DAGVTQSPTHLIKTRGQQVTLRCSPKSGHDTVSWYQQALGQGPQFIFQYYEEEERQRGNFPDRFSGHQFPNYSSELNVNALLLGDSALYLCASRPSPGEGTEAFFGQGTRLTVV.

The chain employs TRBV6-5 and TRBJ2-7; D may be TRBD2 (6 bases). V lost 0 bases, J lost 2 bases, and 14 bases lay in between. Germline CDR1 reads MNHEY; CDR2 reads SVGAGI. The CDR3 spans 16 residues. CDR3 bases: TGTGCCAGCAGTTACTCGCGGAGGGTTAGACCCTACGAGCAGTACTTC. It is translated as CASSYSRRVRPYEQYF.

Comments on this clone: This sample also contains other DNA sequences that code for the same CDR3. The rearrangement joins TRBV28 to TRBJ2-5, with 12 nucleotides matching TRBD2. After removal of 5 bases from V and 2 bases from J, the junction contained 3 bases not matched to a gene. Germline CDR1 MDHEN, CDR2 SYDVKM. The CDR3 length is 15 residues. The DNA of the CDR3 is TGTGCCAGCAGTCGGACTAGCGGGATACAAGAGACCCAGTACTTC. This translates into CASSRTSGIQETQYF.

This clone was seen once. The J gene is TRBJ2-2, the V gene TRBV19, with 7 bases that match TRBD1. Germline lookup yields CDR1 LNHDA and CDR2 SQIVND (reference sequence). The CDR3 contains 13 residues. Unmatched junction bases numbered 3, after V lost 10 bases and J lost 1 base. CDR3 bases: TGTGCCACGCGGACAGGGAACACCGGGGAGCTGTTTTTT. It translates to CATRTGNTGELFF.